A single T cell receptor (beta chain) is shown here with its context. The sample is drawn from a study of cytomegalovirus exposure and HLA in healthy donors. The germline gives CDR1 SEHNR, CDR2 FQNEAQ (reference sequence). Trimming took off 1 base at V and 2 bases at J, with 8 bases between the two ends. CDR3 size: 14 residues. The PCR used 60 Vbeta and 13 Jbeta primers. Produced via immunoSEQ multiplex PCR; TCRdb's table is partial and in-frame only. The sample consists of about 120,000 clones, more than 60% of them appearing once. The source of this sequence is a woman aged 40-49 years in good health and CMV-seropositive. The rearrangement links TRBV7-9 to TRBJ1-2; no definite D call. Sequencing was done on a sample of PBMCs. The CDR3 sequence: CASSLGDYNYGYTF. The CDR3 bases are TGTGCCAGCAGCTTAGGAGATTACAACTATGGCTACACCTTC.